This T cell receptor beta chain is drawn from a study of shared clonotypes between healthy human individuals. General study results and limits: Clonotypes not shared had lower generation probabilities than those common to all four donors.

For this clone: The antigen remains unidentified.

The donors, healthy adults who were HIV-negative, had experienced no recent acute infections or vaccinations. Only in-frame clones appear in the TCRdb table, and some are missing; sequencing was by immunoSEQ multiplex PCR. The sample includes a few million clones, 85% to 95% of them seen just once. Germline V gene data show CDR1 as LNHNV and CDR2 as YYDKDF (reference sequence). Trimming took off 1 base at V and 3 bases at J, with 9 bases between the two ends. This CDR3 contains 15 residues. The chain recombines TRBV15 with TRBJ2-2; D possibly corresponds to TRBD1 (6 bases). Sequenced sample: naive CD4+ T cells from PBMCs. Subset denoted: CD45RA+ positively selected. The receptor was isolated from a man aged 18 to 30 in good health. Some clones in this sample may be carry-over from other donors' samples. As DNA, the CDR3 is TGTGCCACCAGCAGAGGTTCAGGGGACACCGGGGAGCTGTTTTTT. This sequence encodes CATSRGSGDTGELFF.